This T cell receptor beta chain was recovered during a study of T cells in Graves' hyperthyroidism and ophthalmopathy. Study-wide context: Staff took peripheral blood when the initial diagnosis was made, before any treatment began. Overall study findings and caveats: From stable hyperthyroidism, ophthalmopathy was separated by a 13 V-J model.

This clonotype was found a few times. The antigen is undetermined. TCR beta CDR3 sequences were amplified from RNA transcripts. Researchers ran a first-round RT-PCR on the TCR CDR3 using the HTBI primer set. TCRdb itself ran the multiplex PCR reads through MiXCR, one entry per CDR3 protein. The sample contains approximately 430,000 distinct CDR3 sequences, about 15% of which appear only once. Trimming removed 9 bases from V and 5 bases from J, with 16 bases in between. The CDR3 runs 13 residues. The source is a man between 18 and 35 years old with Graves' ophthalmopathy. The chain uses TRBV12-3 or TRBV12-4 and TRBJ1-1; D unclear. The sample consisted of blood. The CDR3 region has the DNA TGTGCCAGTGGGGTCGGGGTCCGGACTGAAGCTTTCTTT. Encoded protein: CASGVGVRTEAFF.